Presented here are 30 T cell receptor beta chains from one specimen sequenced in a study of shared clonotypes between healthy human individuals. TCRdb keeps only in-frame clones here, not all; method: immunoSEQ multiplex PCR. The sample includes about 2,500,000 clones, over 85% of them seen just once. The sequenced material came from naive CD4+ T cells sorted from blood. Indicated subset: CD45RA+ positively selected. The receptors were sampled from a young man in good health.

This sequence joins TRBV18 and TRBJ1-1; no clear D. The CDR3 sequence is 16 residues long. V gave up 3 bases and J gave up 4 bases, with 18 bases separating them. Germline CDR1 reads KGHSH; CDR2 reads LQKENI. As DNA, the CDR3 is TGTGCCAGCTCACCTACCGGGCCCCAATGGGGCACTGAAGCTTTCTTT. This sequence encodes CASSPTGPQWGTEAFF.

The V call is TRBV7-8, the J call TRBJ2-6; no definite D call. Trimming took 7 bases from V and 0 from J, leaving 4 bases between them. This CDR3 is 13 amino acids long. The V gene's germline CDR1 is SGHVS and CDR2 FQNEAQ. The CDR3 region has the DNA TGTGCCAGCACCCCCTCTGGGGCCAACGTCCTGACTTTC. It yields the protein CASTPSGANVLTF.

The chain uses TRBV6-5 and TRBJ2-5, with a weak D call TRBD2 (6 bases). Per the germline V gene, CDR1 is MNHEY and CDR2 is SVGAGI. V gave up 6 bases and J gave up 7 bases, with 15 bases separating them. The CDR3 totals 13 residues. This chain's CDR3 is CASSPGTLRTQYF. The CDR3 region has the DNA TGTGCCAGCAGCCCCGGGACTCTAAGGACCCAGTACTTC.

The chain carries TRBV4-1 and TRBJ2-7, with 7 bases fitting TRBD1. The V gene end was trimmed by 8 bases and the J gene end by 2 bases; junction bases not matched to a gene: 9. The CDR3 is made up of 14 amino acids. CDR1 and CDR2 from the germline V gene are MGHRA and YSYEKL. The CDR3 sequence is CASGRTGGAYEQYF. CDR3 in DNA: TGCGCCAGCGGAAGGACAGGTGGGGCCTACGAGCAGTACTTC.

The chain has TRBV6-5 and TRBJ2-1, with 9 bases fitting TRBD2. The CDR3 length is 16 residues. Germline-derived CDR1 and CDR2 are MNHEY and SVGAGI. V shed 0 bases, J shed 5 bases, and the junction held 5 bases outside the gene matches. The CDR3 here is CASSYSASGVNNEQFF. Here the CDR3 DNA reads TGTGCCAGCAGTTACTCGGCTAGCGGGGTTAACAATGAGCAGTTCTTC.

The chain is built from TRBV11-2 and TRBJ2-5; 8 bases align to TRBD2. The germline CDR1 and CDR2 sequences are SGHAT and FQNNGV. The V segment lost 3 bases and the J segment 5 bases; nucleotides outside the gene matches: 8. The CDR3 runs 15 residues. The chain's CDR3 is CASSFTGGPRETQYF. The CDR3 DNA is TGTGCCAGCAGCTTCACGGGGGGGCCTCGGGAGACCCAGTACTTC. Full variable domain (outside the CDR3, taken from reference TRBV11-2 and TRBJ2-5): EAGVAQSPRYKIIEKRQSVAFWCNPISGHATLYWYQQILGQGPKLLIQFQNNGVVDDSQLPKDRFSAERLKGVDSTLKIQPAKLEDSAVYLCASSFTGGPRETQYFGPGTRLLVL.

This CDR3 is CASSPLAPNTDTQYF. The CDR3, as DNA: TGTGCCAGCTCACCACTAGCGCCAAACACAGATACGCAGTATTTT. The rearrangement uses TRBV18 and TRBJ2-3; D is perhaps TRBD2 (5 bases). The germline CDR1 and CDR2 sequences are KGHSH and LQKENI. Trimming removed 1 base from V and 2 bases from J, with 10 bases in between. This CDR3 has 15 residues.

The rearrangement uses TRBV5-6 and TRBJ1-1, with D perhaps matching TRBD1 (5 bases). Trimming stripped 4 bases from V and 0 bases from J, with 13 bases between. This CDR3 is 15 amino acids long. Germline V gene sequence: CDR1 SGHDT, CDR2 YYEEEE. In nucleotides, the CDR3 is TGTGCCAGCAGCCCCTGGGGCCTCTTGAACACTGAAGCTTTCTTT. It is translated as CASSPWGLLNTEAFF.

CDR3 coding DNA: TGTGCCAGCAGTTACTGGGGTGGGGCCAACGTCCTGACTTTC. It is translated as CASSYWGGANVLTF. The V gene is TRBV6-5, the J gene TRBJ2-6, with D unclear. CDR3 length equals 14 residues. Trimming cost V 1 base and J 3 bases, with 4 bases left between them. Per germline, CDR1 MNHEY and CDR2 SVGAGI.

This CDR3 reads CASSLAGHQGTYEQYF. In nucleotides, the CDR3 is TGTGCCAGCAGCTTGGCTGGACACCAAGGGACCTACGAGCAGTACTTC. V is TRBV5-5 and J is TRBJ2-7; D possibly corresponds to TRBD1 (5 bases). This CDR3 has 16 residues. The germline V gene encodes CDR1 SGHKS and CDR2 YYEKEE (reference sequence). V was trimmed by 0 bases and J by 2 bases, leaving 15 bases between them.

This chain uses TRBV7-6 with TRBJ1-5; D unclear. The CDR3 totals 14 residues. Germline V gene data show CDR1 as SGHVS and CDR2 as FNYEAQ. Between the trimmed V and J ends, which lost 4 bases and 6 bases, there was a span of 13 bases. The CDR3 DNA sequence: TGTGCCAGCAGCTCATCCGACGGGTTTCAGCCCCAGCATTTT. This encodes CASSSSDGFQPQHF.

The rearrangement joins TRBV6-1 to TRBJ1-1, with D perhaps TRBD1 (6 bases). V was trimmed by 4 bases and J by 1 base, leaving 10 bases between them. Germline values: CDR1 MNHNS, CDR2 SASEGT. This CDR3 is 14 amino acids long. CDR3 residues: CASSVGAPNTEAFF. The CDR3 DNA follows: TGTGCCAGCAGTGTGGGGGCCCCGAACACTGAAGCTTTCTTT.

The rearrangement joins TRBV7-3 to TRBJ2-3; D is uncertain. CDR1 and CDR2 (germline): SGHTA, FQGTGA. The CDR3 has 14 amino acids. Deletions cut 5 bases from V and 0 bases from J, with 9 bases between. The CDR3 DNA sequence: TGTGCCAGCAGCAAGGGCTTTAGCACAGATACGCAGTATTTT. Translating it yields CASSKGFSTDTQYF.

V gene TRBV30 combines with J gene TRBJ1-6, with D unclear. The germline gives CDR1 GTSNPN, CDR2 SVGIG (reference sequence). The CDR3 has 15 residues. V lost 0 bases and J 5 bases, leaving 11 bases between the germline ends. The CDR3 sequence: CAWSVTDTHNSPLHF. The CDR3 coding sequence is TGTGCCTGGAGTGTAACGGATACTCATAATTCACCCCTCCACTTT.

The J gene is TRBJ1-4, the V gene TRBV7-2, with TRBD1 matching 7 bases. The length of the CDR3 is 15 residues. The V segment lost 6 bases and the J segment 3 bases; nucleotides outside the gene matches: 7. Per germline, CDR1 SGHTA and CDR2 FQGNSA. The CDR3 nucleotides are TGTGCCAGCAGACATCCCGGGACAGCTAATGAAAAACTGTTTTTT. Its protein product is CASRHPGTANEKLFF.

The chain combines TRBV7-2 with TRBJ2-3, with TRBD1 identical over 9 bases. This CDR3 comprises 16 residues. Losses at the gene ends were 6 bases for V and 6 bases for J; bases not matched to a gene: 13. From germline, CDR1 is SGHTA and CDR2 FQGNSA. The DNA for the CDR3 is TGTGCCAGCAGTTTCCGGGACAGGGCCTCCCCCGATACGCAGTATTTT. It yields the protein CASSFRDRASPDTQYF.

This chain uses TRBV6-5 with TRBJ2-1; 9 nucleotides line up with TRBD1. With V trimmed by 2 bases and J by 6 bases, 2 bases remained unmatched. The length of the CDR3 is 14 residues. Germline CDR1 MNHEY, CDR2 SVGAGI. The CDR3 bases are TGTGCCAGCAGTTACACGGGACAGGGCAATGAGCAGTTCTTC. As protein: CASSYTGQGNEQFF.

This chain uses TRBV19 with TRBJ1-2; D is uncertain. Germline V gene sequence: CDR1 LNHDA, CDR2 SQIVND (reference sequence). The V end was cut by 7 bases, the J end by 0 bases, with 6 bases between. The CDR3 is 12 amino acids. The CDR3 DNA follows: TGTGCCAGTAAGGACTCTAACTATGGCTACACCTTC. Protein product: CASKDSNYGYTF.

CDR3 in amino acids: CASSPGGMQPQHF. CDR3 in DNA: TGCGCCAGCTCCCCGGGGGGAATGCAGCCCCAGCATTTT. This chain uses TRBV5-1 with TRBJ1-5; TRBD1 is a possible D gene (5 bases). CDR3 length equals 13 residues. The germline V gene has CDR1 SGHRS and CDR2 YFSETQ. Deletions cut 7 bases from V and 7 bases from J, with 15 bases between.

The rearrangement joins TRBV7-2 to TRBJ2-7, with 7 bases fitting TRBD2. The germline CDR1 and CDR2 sequences are SGHTA and FQGNSA. Losses at the gene ends were 7 bases for V and 2 bases for J; bases not matched to a gene: 11. This CDR3 has 15 residues. This CDR3 is CASTPVAGAPYEQYF. CDR3 bases: TGTGCCAGCACTCCTGTGGCGGGAGCTCCCTACGAGCAGTACTTC.

This sequence joins TRBV15 and TRBJ2-4, with TRBD1 matching over 10 bases. With 3 bases clipped from V and 9 bases from J, the junction kept 14 bases outside the gene matches. Germline values: CDR1 LNHNV, CDR2 YYDKDF (reference sequence). The CDR3 extends over 17 amino acids. DNA of the CDR3: TGTGCCACCAGCAGGGGCTCGAAAGGGACAGGGGCAACCATTCAGTACTTC. This sequence encodes CATSRGSKGTGATIQYF.

This rearrangement joins TRBV7-2 to TRBJ2-1; D unclear. The length of the CDR3 is 11 residues. V was shortened by 2 bases and J by 11 bases, with 7 bases between the two germline ends. Per the germline V gene, CDR1 is SGHTA and CDR2 is FQGNSA. CDR3 loop: CASSLWGKQFF. In nucleotides, the CDR3 is TGTGCCAGCAGCTTATGGGGAAAGCAGTTCTTC.

In its sample, this clone was seen a few times. This chain uses TRBV7-9 with TRBJ1-6; D unclear. CDR3 length: 14 residues. The germline V and J ends were trimmed by 2 bases and 4 bases, with 6 bases remaining between them. Germline V gene data show CDR1 as SEHNR and CDR2 as FQNEAQ (reference sequence). CDR3 in amino acids: CASSLPIYNSPLHF. The CDR3 bases are TGTGCCAGCAGCTTACCGATATATAATTCACCCCTCCACTTT.

Concerning this clone: Compared with germline, one end of the junction differs, possibly owing to a read error. The chain carries TRBV7-7 and TRBJ2-1, with 11 bases lining up with TRBD2. CDR3 size: 15 residues. Germline values: CDR1 SSHAT, CDR2 FNYEAQ (reference sequence). The CDR3 DNA reads as TGTGCTAGCAGCCGGGGGACTAGCGGAAATTATGAGCAGTTCTTC. This encodes CASSRGTSGNYEQFF.

The chain has TRBV7-9 and TRBJ2-1, with D perhaps TRBD2 (5 bases). The CDR3 runs 12 residues. Germline V gene data show CDR1 as SEHNR and CDR2 as FQNEAQ (reference sequence). V lost 1 base to trimming and J lost 12 bases, with 10 bases between them. The CDR3: CASSLELGLQFF. The CDR3 nucleotides are TGTGCCAGCAGCTTAGAGCTTGGACTGCAGTTCTTC. Together with reference TRBV7-9 and TRBJ2-1, the CDR3 gives the full variable domain: DTGVSQNPRHKITKRGQNVTFRCDPISEHNRLYWYRQTLGQGPEFLTYFQNEAQLEKSRLLSDRFSAERPKGSFSTLEIQRTEQGDSAMYLCASSLELGLQFFGPGTRLTVL.

The chain uses TRBV19 and TRBJ1-6; 7 bases line up with TRBD1. Germline CDR1 is LNHDA and CDR2 is SQIVND (reference sequence). The CDR3 covers 13 residues. Unmatched junction bases numbered 7, after V lost 7 bases and J lost 10 bases. The CDR3 sequence is CASKSRGGSPLHF. CDR3 nucleotide sequence: TGTGCCAGTAAAAGCAGGGGGGGATCACCCCTCCACTTT.

The V call is TRBV4-1, the J call TRBJ2-3; D gene uncertain. The CDR3 covers 19 residues. Per germline, CDR1 MGHRA and CDR2 YSYEKL. V lost 1 base, J lost 3 bases, and 23 bases lay in between. CDR3 sequence: CASSQGGKSPTVWTDTQYF. CDR3 nucleotides: TGCGCCAGCAGCCAAGGGGGAAAGAGTCCCACTGTTTGGACAGATACGCAGTATTTT.

J is TRBJ2-6 and V is TRBV30; D gene ambiguous. Per the germline V gene, CDR1 is GTSNPN and CDR2 is SVGIG (reference sequence). V was cut by 2 bases and J by 8 bases, with 10 bases left in between. CDR3 length: 13 residues. Here the CDR3 reads CAWSPPGTNVLTF. The DNA of the CDR3 is TGTGCCTGGAGTCCCCCAGGCACCAACGTCCTGACTTTC.

On this clone itself: Other DNA sequences in this sample translate to the same CDR3. V and J are TRBV7-9 and TRBJ2-5; D gene ambiguous. Per the germline V gene, CDR1 is SEHNR and CDR2 is FQNEAQ (reference sequence). The length of the CDR3 is 15 residues. The V and J ends lost 0 bases and 2 bases respectively, with 10 bases between them. CDR3 nucleotides: TGTGCCAGCAGCTTAGCGCTTACAGCACAAGAGACCCAGTACTTC. Protein: CASSLALTAQETQYF.

The J gene is TRBJ2-1, the V gene TRBV9; 8 nucleotides match TRBD2. The J segment lost 0 bases and the V segment lost 5 bases, leaving 16 bases of the junction unmatched. Germline values: CDR1 SGDLS, CDR2 YYNGEE. This CDR3 is 19 amino acids long. The CDR3 reads CASSDKTGYTSGSYNEQFF. As DNA, the CDR3 is TGTGCCAGCAGTGATAAGACCGGCTATACTAGCGGCTCCTACAATGAGCAGTTCTTC.